This T cell receptor beta chain stems from a study of T cells after yellow fever vaccination. Via MiXCR, TCRdb re-called the 5' RACE reads, giving one row per CDR3 protein. The repertoire holds about 500,000 distinct CDR3 sequences, with around 16% as singletons. Germline V lookup: CDR1 SQVTM, CDR2 ANQGSEA. The V gene lost 5 bases and the J gene lost 4 bases, with 9 bases spanning the gap. The length of the CDR3 is 12 residues. This receptor was obtained from a man aged 18 to 30 who received the YFV17D yellow fever vaccine. This chain connects TRBV29-1 to TRBJ2-4; possibly TRBD1 for D (6 bases). The sequencing here drew on PBMCs, taken less than 6 days after the first yellow fever vaccination. The CDR3 protein is CSVRTEKNIQYF. The CDR3 DNA reads TGCAGCGTTCGGACAGAAAAAAACATTCAGTACTTC.